This TCR beta chain was identified in a study of blood T cell repertoires in COVID-19. Turning to the study itself: Italy, Spain and the United States were the sources of the convalescent and acute COVID-19 samples. PBMCs, B-cell-depleted T cells, or T cells were the source of the cDNA or gDNA that made up the material.

Germline values: CDR1 SGHVS, CDR2 FQNEAQ. CDR3 length: 14 residues. V lost 1 base, J lost 6 bases, and 7 bases lay in between. Under the authors' procedure: For nucleated cells, counts were estimated from reference gene primer amplification. Measured with immunoSEQ multiplex PCR; TCRdb has only the in-frame clones, and not every one. Clonal size and the V and J genes are those of that table, whereas D and trimming came from the DNA. The table has about 100,000 clones, more than 75% seen once; the top ten hold roughly 3.1%. This receptor was identified in a man between 45 and 60 years old with active or convalescent COVID-19. The V call is TRBV7-8, the J call TRBJ1-6; D ambiguous. The material sequenced was peripheral blood. The CDR3, as DNA: TGTGCCAGCAGCTTAGACAGCGGTAATTCACCCCTCCACTTT. Residues: CASSLDSGNSPLHF.